The 21 T cell receptor beta chains presented below share a single source sample, sequenced in a study of PD-L1 blockade in urothelial cancer. Stated time point: peripheral blood 6 weeks after treatment start. Some clones are missing from TCRdb's copy, which holds only in-frame ones; the method was immunoSEQ multiplex PCR. The sample records 95,000 to 130,000 clones, around 88% being singletons. The source material was PBMCs, sampled around atezolizumab (anti-PD-L1) treatment. Receptors originate from a man in his fifties or sixties with urothelial cancer.

The chain employs TRBV5-6 and TRBJ2-5, with TRBD1 matching over 7 bases. After removal of 4 bases from V and 5 bases from J, the junction contained 11 bases not matched to a gene. CDR3 length: 15 residues. Germline V gene data show CDR1 as SGHDT and CDR2 as YYEEEE. The CDR3 here is CASSGSTGVWETQYF. The CDR3 nucleotides are TGTGCCAGCAGCGGGTCAACAGGGGTTTGGGAGACCCAGTACTTC.

This sequence joins TRBV5-1 and TRBJ2-2, with TRBD2 identical over 12 bases. V was clipped by 4 bases and J by 6 bases; unmatched bases: 7. This CDR3 comprises 16 residues. CDR1 and CDR2 from the germline V gene are SGHRS and YFSETQ. The CDR3 sequence is CASSLPGLAGSGELFF. In DNA form, the CDR3 reads TGCGCCAGCAGCCTTCCGGGACTAGCGGGTTCCGGGGAGCTGTTTTTT.

The rearrangement uses TRBV7-9 and TRBJ1-2, with TRBD1 matching over 7 bases. Germline V gene lookup returns CDR1 SEHNR and CDR2 FQNEAQ (reference sequence). The CDR3 consists of 18 residues. Germline trimming cut 5 bases from V and 3 bases from J; bases unmatched to any gene: 18. CDR3 DNA sequence: TGTGCCAGCAGCGGCCCTAACCCATCGAGACAGGGTCACTATGGCTACACCTTC. Protein product: CASSGPNPSRQGHYGYTF.

This chain links TRBV6-6 with TRBJ1-1; D call uncertain. This CDR3 region has 12 residues. Trimming stripped 4 bases from V and 6 bases from J, with 9 bases between. Germline CDR1 MNHNY, CDR2 SVGAGI (reference sequence). The CDR3 DNA reads as TGTGCCAGCAGTTTAGGGAGGTCTGAAGCTTTCTTT. This codes for CASSLGRSEAFF.

This chain links TRBV19 with TRBJ2-7, with a tentative D call TRBD1 (5 bases). Germline CDR1 and CDR2: LNHDA and SQIVND (reference sequence). Trimming pared 4 bases from V and 6 bases from J, leaving 13 bases between. This CDR3 has 13 amino acids. The CDR3 DNA reads as TGTGCCAGTAGTACCACAGGTTTGGGCGAGCAGTACTTC. This translates into CASSTTGLGEQYF.

CDR3 in amino acids: CASSQEISGDLAKNIQYF. DNA of the CDR3: TGTGCCAGCAGCCAAGAAATTAGCGGGGATCTAGCCAAAAACATTCAGTACTTC. The rearrangement links TRBV4-2 to TRBJ2-4, with 8 bases that match TRBD2. After removal of 0 bases from V and 0 bases from J, the junction contained 7 bases not matched to a gene. Germline CDR1 and CDR2: LGHNA and YNFKEQ. The CDR3 is 18 amino acids.

This clone was counted once. The chain couples TRBV11-3 to TRBJ2-1; 8 nucleotides match TRBD2. CDR3 length equals 15 residues. Germline V CDR1 and CDR2: SGHNT, YENEEA. V was pared by 0 bases and J by 6 bases, with 4 bases of the junction left unmatched. The CDR3 loop reads CASSLDLAGINEQFF. CDR3 in DNA: TGTGCCAGCAGCTTAGATCTAGCGGGTATCAATGAGCAGTTCTTC.

The genes are TRBV12-5 and TRBJ2-6; D remains ambiguous. V was cut by 1 base and J by 0 bases, with 4 bases left in between. This CDR3 region has 15 residues. The V gene's germline CDR1 is LGHNT and CDR2 FRNRAP. The CDR3 protein is CASGLGASGANVLTF. CDR3 DNA sequence: TGTGCTAGTGGTTTGGGGGCCTCTGGGGCCAACGTCCTGACTTTC.

This chain joins TRBV5-6 and TRBJ2-5, with TRBD1 matching 8 bases. V shed 4 bases, J shed 5 bases, and the junction held 16 bases outside the gene matches. This CDR3 has 17 residues. The V gene's germline CDR1 is SGHDT and CDR2 YYEEEE. The CDR3 region is CASSPYPAGGFGETQYF. The CDR3 DNA follows: TGTGCCAGCAGCCCTTATCCGGCAGGGGGCTTCGGGGAGACCCAGTACTTC.

This chain links TRBV6-1 with TRBJ1-3; 7 positions match TRBD1. V lost 8 bases to trimming and J lost 7 bases; unmatched junction nucleotides: 5. This CDR3 region has 12 residues. Germline V gives CDR1 MNHNS, CDR2 SASEGT. The DNA for the CDR3 is TGTGCCAGCCCGGACAGGCTGAACACCATATATTTT. Translated, it gives CASPDRLNTIYF.

This clone has only one observation. The chain links TRBV19 to TRBJ1-2, with TRBD1 matching over 7 bases. J lost 4 bases, V lost 8 bases, and 7 bases had no gene match. Germline-derived CDR1 and CDR2 are LNHDA and SQIVND (reference sequence). The CDR3 covers 13 residues. The CDR3 region has the DNA TGTGCCAGTGGGCGGCAGGGGGGCTATGGCTACACCTTC. Its translation: CASGRQGGYGYTF.

The gene calls are TRBV28 and TRBJ2-7, with D tentatively TRBD1 (6 bases). The V and J ends lost 10 bases and 2 bases respectively, with 12 bases between them. The CDR3 length is 12 residues. Germline values: CDR1 MDHEN, CDR2 SYDVKM. CDR3 in amino acids: CATTTGAYEQYF. The CDR3 bases are TGTGCCACTACGACAGGAGCCTACGAGCAGTACTTC.

This clone was counted once. The chain employs TRBV5-1 and TRBJ2-5, with D uncertain. This CDR3 region has 12 residues. Trimming cost V 1 base and J 5 bases, with 6 bases left between them. Germline V gene data show CDR1 as SGHRS and CDR2 as YFSETQ. The CDR3: CASSLLFETQYF. The CDR3 nucleotides are TGCGCCAGCAGCTTGTTATTTGAGACCCAGTACTTC. Filled out from reference TRBV5-1 and TRBJ2-5, the complete variable domain reads KAGVTQTPRYLIKTRGQQVTLSCSPISGHRSVSWYQQTPGQGLQFLFEYFSETQRNKGNFPGRFSGRQFSNSRSEMNVSTLELGDSALYLCASSLLFETQYFGPGTRLLVL.

The chain combines TRBV6-6 with TRBJ2-2; TRBD2 matches 8 bases. Germline assignment: CDR1 MNHNY and CDR2 SVGAGI (reference sequence). The CDR3 totals 16 residues. J gave up 6 bases and V 4 bases, and 10 bases lay outside the gene matches. The CDR3 reads CASSFYDGGVAGELFF. CDR3 DNA: TGTGCCAGCAGTTTCTATGACGGGGGGGTGGCCGGGGAGCTGTTTTTT.

The chain couples TRBV18 to TRBJ2-7; 9 positions match TRBD1. The CDR3 is 14 amino acids. V lost 3 bases and J lost 5; bases outside the gene matches: 5. CDR1 and CDR2 from the germline V gene are KGHSH and LQKENI. The CDR3 sequence is CASSPTGGSNEQYF. The CDR3 DNA is TGTGCCAGCTCACCGACAGGGGGTAGCAACGAGCAGTACTTC. Drawing the rest from reference TRBV18 and TRBJ2-7, the complete variable domain is NAGVMQNPRHLVRRRGQEARLRCSPMKGHSHVYWYRQLPEEGLKFMVYLQKENIIDESGMPKERFSAEFPKEGPSILRIQQVVRGDSAAYFCASSPTGGSNEQYFGPGTRLTVT.

The gene calls are TRBV27 and TRBJ2-2, with D perhaps matching TRBD2 (6 bases). The CDR3 consists of 14 residues. Germline assignment: CDR1 MNHEY and CDR2 SMNVEV (reference sequence). The V and J ends lost 7 bases and 5 bases respectively, with 14 bases between them. The CDR3 DNA is TGTGCCAGCACCCTGGGAAGCGGGACCGGGGAGCTGTTTTTT. This translates into CASTLGSGTGELFF.

This chain connects TRBV4-2 to TRBJ2-1; TRBD1 agrees at 7 bases. Per the germline V gene, CDR1 is LGHNA and CDR2 is YNFKEQ. This CDR3 region has 14 residues. The V and J ends lost 6 bases and 5 bases, in that order; junction bases with no gene match: 7. The CDR3 region is CASRLTGTDNEQFF. DNA for the CDR3: TGTGCCAGCAGACTCACCGGGACAGACAATGAGCAGTTCTTC.

CDR3 DNA: TGTGCCAGCAGCAAAACGTCGGGGAACACCGGGGAGCTGTTTTTT. Amino acids: CASSKTSGNTGELFF. The chain recombines TRBV21-1 with TRBJ2-2; the table calls TRBD2, which could not be checked here. TRBV21-1 is a known pseudogene. This CDR3 has 15 residues.

This chain uses TRBV7-2 with TRBJ1-6, with a possible D match to TRBD1 (6 bases). Looked up from germline, CDR1 is SGHTA and CDR2 is FQGNSA. The CDR3 has 14 residues. The V end lost 5 bases, the J end lost 5 bases, and 10 bases lay between the germline ends. CDR3 in DNA: TGTGCCAGCAGCCTGAGACAGGATAATTCACCCCTCCACTTT. Protein sequence: CASSLRQDNSPLHF.

This clone appeared once. The chain has TRBV11-1 and TRBJ2-1, with TRBD2 matching over 11 bases. V lost 3 bases, J lost 10 bases, and 11 bases stayed unmatched. CDR3 length equals 16 residues. Per germline, CDR1 SGHAT and CDR2 FQDESV (reference sequence). In DNA form, the CDR3 reads TGTGCCAGCAGCTTGATACCGGGACTAGCGGTAAGGGAGCAGTTCTTC. The encoded protein is CASSLIPGLAVREQFF.

A single count supports this clone. This chain joins TRBV30 and TRBJ1-1; D may be TRBD1 (5 bases). CDR3 length: 12 amino acids. Germline CDR1 is GTSNPN and CDR2 is SVGIG (reference sequence). The V end was cut by 2 bases, the J end by 4 bases, with 8 bases between. CDR3 bases: TGTGCCTGGAGTCCGGGGGTCACTGAAGCTTTCTTT. Residues: CAWSPGVTEAFF.